A selection of T cell receptor beta chains follows, all from one sample in a study of CXCR3-negative and CXCR3-positive naive CD8 T cells. Using the 5' RACE reads, TCRdb records one entry per CDR3 protein without DNA. The table lists 150,000 or so distinct CDR3 sequences. What was sequenced was naive CXCR3+ CD8+ T cells from blood. The source is a human donor in good health. Some clones in this sample may be carry-over from other donors' samples. The CDR3 runs from the conserved cysteine through the conserved F or W.

j_call,v_call,cdr3_aa
TRBJ1-2,TRBV29-1,CSVLPGLGYGYTF
TRBJ2-1,TRBV7-2,CASSLFSGSGNEQFF
TRBJ2-7,TRBV10-3,CAISESILRYEQYF
TRBJ1-1,TRBV29-1,CSVEDEQGPNTEAFF
TRBJ1-2,TRBV29-1,CSVDILGGGLWGYTF
TRBJ2-3,TRBV19,CATSWTDTDTQYF
TRBJ2-1,TRBV7-6,CASSLDPGLGNEQFF
TRBJ1-1,TRBV20-1,CSARVGGSSTEAFF
TRBJ2-1,TRBV29-1,CSVDGGPGQYNEQFF
TRBJ2-4,TRBV19,CASSRGEYKNIQYF